This T cell receptor (beta chain) emerged from a study of T cell changes during pregnancy in multiple sclerosis. In germline, CDR1 is SGHTA, CDR2 FQGTGA. The V segment lost 1 base and the J segment 2 bases; nucleotides outside the gene matches: 5. The CDR3 is 19 amino acids. Measured with immunoSEQ multiplex PCR; TCRdb has only the in-frame clones, and not every one. The sample holds approximately 50,000 clones; roughly 95% are singletons and the top ten take 0.31%. The TCR sequence derives from a female donor with multiple sclerosis, enrolled in a pregnancy study. The sequencing here drew on CD4+ T cells from peripheral blood mononuclear cells, taken in the third trimester of pregnancy. The rearrangement uses TRBV7-3 and TRBJ2-2; 15 nucleotides match TRBD2. The CDR3 nucleotides are TGTGCCAGCAGCTTAATACCGGGACTAGCGGGGGGCAACACCGGGGAGCTGTTTTTT. This sequence encodes CASSLIPGLAGGNTGELFF.